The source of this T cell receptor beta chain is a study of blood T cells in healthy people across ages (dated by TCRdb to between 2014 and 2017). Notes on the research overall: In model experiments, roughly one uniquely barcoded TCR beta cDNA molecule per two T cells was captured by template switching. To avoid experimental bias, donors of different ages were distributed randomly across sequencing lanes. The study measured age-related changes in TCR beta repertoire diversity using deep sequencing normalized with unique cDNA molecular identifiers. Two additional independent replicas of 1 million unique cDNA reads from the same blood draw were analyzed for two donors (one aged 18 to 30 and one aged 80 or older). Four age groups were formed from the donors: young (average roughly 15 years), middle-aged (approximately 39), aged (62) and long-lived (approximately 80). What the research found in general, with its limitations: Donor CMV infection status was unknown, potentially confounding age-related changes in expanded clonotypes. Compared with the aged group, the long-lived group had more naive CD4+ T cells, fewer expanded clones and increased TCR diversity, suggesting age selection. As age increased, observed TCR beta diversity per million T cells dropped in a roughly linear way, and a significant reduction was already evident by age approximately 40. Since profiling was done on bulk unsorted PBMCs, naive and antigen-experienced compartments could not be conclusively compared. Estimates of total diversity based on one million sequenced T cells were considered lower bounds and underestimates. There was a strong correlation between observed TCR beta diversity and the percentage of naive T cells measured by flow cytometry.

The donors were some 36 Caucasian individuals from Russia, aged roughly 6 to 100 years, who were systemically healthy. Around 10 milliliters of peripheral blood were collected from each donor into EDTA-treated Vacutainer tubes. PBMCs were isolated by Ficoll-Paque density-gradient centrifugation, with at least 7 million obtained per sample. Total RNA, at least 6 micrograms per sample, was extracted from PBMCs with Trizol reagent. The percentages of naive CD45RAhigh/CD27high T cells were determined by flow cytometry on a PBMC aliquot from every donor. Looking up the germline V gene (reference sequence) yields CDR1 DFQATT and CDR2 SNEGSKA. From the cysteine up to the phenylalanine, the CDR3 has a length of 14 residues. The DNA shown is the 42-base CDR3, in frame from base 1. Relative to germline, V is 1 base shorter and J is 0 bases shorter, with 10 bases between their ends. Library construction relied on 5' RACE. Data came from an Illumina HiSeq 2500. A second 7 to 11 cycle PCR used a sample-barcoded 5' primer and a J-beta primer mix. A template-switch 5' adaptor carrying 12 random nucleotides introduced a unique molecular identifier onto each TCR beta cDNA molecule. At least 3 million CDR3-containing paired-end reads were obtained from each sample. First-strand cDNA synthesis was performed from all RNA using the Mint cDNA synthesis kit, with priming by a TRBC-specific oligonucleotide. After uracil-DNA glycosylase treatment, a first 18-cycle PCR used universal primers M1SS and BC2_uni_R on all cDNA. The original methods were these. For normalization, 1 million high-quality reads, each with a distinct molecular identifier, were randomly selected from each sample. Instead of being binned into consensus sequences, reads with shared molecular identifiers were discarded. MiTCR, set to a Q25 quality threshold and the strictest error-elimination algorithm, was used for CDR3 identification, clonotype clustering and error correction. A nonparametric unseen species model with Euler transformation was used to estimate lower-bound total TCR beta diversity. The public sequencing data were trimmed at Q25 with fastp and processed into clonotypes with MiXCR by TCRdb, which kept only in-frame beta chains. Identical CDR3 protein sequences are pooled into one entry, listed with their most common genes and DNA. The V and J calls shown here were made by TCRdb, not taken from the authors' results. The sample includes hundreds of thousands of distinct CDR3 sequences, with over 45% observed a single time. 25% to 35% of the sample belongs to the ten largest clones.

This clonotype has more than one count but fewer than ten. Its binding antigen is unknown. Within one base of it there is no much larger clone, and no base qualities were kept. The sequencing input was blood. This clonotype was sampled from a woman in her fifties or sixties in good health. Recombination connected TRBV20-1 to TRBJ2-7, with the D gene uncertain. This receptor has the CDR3 CSARGGRSSYEQYF. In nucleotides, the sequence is TGCAGTGCTAGAGGCGGACGGAGCTCCTACGAGCAGTACTTC.